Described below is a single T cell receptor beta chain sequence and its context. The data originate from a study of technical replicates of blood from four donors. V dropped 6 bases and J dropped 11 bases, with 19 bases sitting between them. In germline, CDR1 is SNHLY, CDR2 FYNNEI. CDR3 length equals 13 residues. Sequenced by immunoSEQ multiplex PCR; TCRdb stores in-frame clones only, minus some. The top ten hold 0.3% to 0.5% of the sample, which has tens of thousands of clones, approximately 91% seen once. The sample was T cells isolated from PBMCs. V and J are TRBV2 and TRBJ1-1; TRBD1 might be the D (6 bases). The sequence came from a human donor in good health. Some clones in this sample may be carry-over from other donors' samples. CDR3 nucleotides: TGTGCCAGCAGCGATAGGACAGAAGCAAGGGCTTTCTTT. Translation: CASSDRTEARAFF.